These T cell receptor beta chains were read from a single sample in a study of cytomegalovirus exposure and HLA in healthy donors. Sequencing used immunoSEQ multiplex PCR; TCRdb keeps in-frame clones, though not all of them. The sample records roughly 120,000 clones, just under 95% being singletons. The sample was PBMCs. Every receptor here comes from a woman aged 18-29 years in good health and CMV-seronegative. The CDR3 runs from the conserved cysteine through the conserved F or W. Fields, in order: V gene, D gene, clone size, J gene, CDR3 DNA, CDR3 protein. The D gene is left open where the match is weak. Size tells how often a clone was seen (once, few, many) or the class of an expanded clone, and some rows leave it out.

TRBV5-1,TRBD1,-,TRBJ2-7,TGCGCCAGCTCCGGGACAGGGGTCTACGAGCAGTACTTC,CASSGTGVYEQYF
TRBV28,TRBD1,-,TRBJ1-5,TGTGCCAGCAGTATAGTAGGGGGCCATCAGCCCCAGCATTTT,CASSIVGGHQPQHF
TRBV10-3,TRBD1,-,TRBJ1-5,TGTGCCATCAGTGAGACCGACAGGGGGTCTCAGCCCCAGCATTTT,CAISETDRGSQPQHF
TRBV11-2,-,-,TRBJ2-2,TGTGCCAGCAGCTTACGTGTTGCCGGGGAGCTGTTTTTT,CASSLRVAGELFF
TRBV7-9,-,-,TRBJ2-7,TGTGCCAGCAGCTTAGAAGGCGGGACCACTGCATTGAAGCAGTACTTC,CASSLEGGTTALKQYF
TRBV7-9,TRBD1,-,TRBJ2-7,TGTGCCAGCAGCTTAAGGGGACAGGGGCCCGAGCAGTACTTC,CASSLRGQGPEQYF
TRBV5-1,TRBD2,-,TRBJ2-7,TGCGCCAGCAGCTTTAGAGCGGGAGAATACTCCTACGAGCAGTACTTC,CASSFRAGEYSYEQYF
TRBV10-3,TRBD2,-,TRBJ2-3,TGTGCCATCAGAACCGGGACTAGCGGGGATACAGATACGCAGTATTTT,CAIRTGTSGDTDTQYF
TRBV10-3,TRBD1,once,TRBJ2-7,TGTGCCGTCTCGGACAGGGGGTCATCCTACGAGCAGTACTTC,CAVSDRGSSYEQYF
TRBV27,-,-,TRBJ2-2,TGTGCCAGCAGTTCCCGGTGGAGTCATGGGCTGTTTTTT,CASSSRWSHGLFF
TRBV27,-,-,TRBJ2-7,TGTGCCAGCAGTCCCTTTTTTTCACGGTCGGGCGAGCAGTACTTC,CASSPFFSRSGEQYF
TRBV13,-,-,TRBJ2-5,TGTGCCAGCAGCTTAGGACTAGGCCAAGAGACCCAGTACTTC,CASSLGLGQETQYF
TRBV18,TRBD1,-,TRBJ2-1,TGTGCCAGCTCAACCGGGACAGGGTCCTATGAGCAGTTCTTC,CASSTGTGSYEQFF
TRBV2,TRBD2,-,TRBJ2-1,TGTGCCAGCGGGGCGCGGGAGTACAATGAGCAGTTCTTC,CASGAREYNEQFF
TRBV4-1,-,-,TRBJ2-1,TGCGCCAGCAGCCAAGGGCAGGGGATAGCATACAATGAGCAGTTCTTC,CASSQGQGIAYNEQFF
TRBV2,TRBD2,-,TRBJ2-7,TGTGCCAGCAGAGATAGCGGGAGTAGTCCTCGCGAGCAGTACTTC,CASRDSGSSPREQYF
TRBV28,-,-,TRBJ1-5,TGTGCCAGCAGTCCCCGGACAGCGCGTAATCAGCCCCAGCATTTT,CASSPRTARNQPQHF
TRBV6-1,-,once,TRBJ1-2,TGTGCCAGCAGTGAGTTAGGGGGGGCGGACTATGGCTACACCTTC,CASSELGGADYGYTF
TRBV29-1,-,-,TRBJ1-1,TGCAGCGTTGAAGGACAGGTGAACACTGAAGCTTTCTTT,CSVEGQVNTEAFF
TRBV30,-,few,TRBJ1-4,TGTGCCTGGAGAAGGGAGCGGGAGGAAAAACTGTTTTTT,CAWRREREEKLFF
TRBV7-3,-,-,TRBJ2-2,TGTGCCAGCAGCTTAGCGGGCCCCGGGGAGCTGTTTTTT,CASSLAGPGELFF
TRBV6-5,TRBD1,-,TRBJ1-2,TGTGCCGCCCGGGACAGTATACATGGCTACACCTTC,CAARDSIHGYTF
TRBV7-7,TRBD1,-,TRBJ2-3,TGTGCCAGCAGCGCGGGACAGGGCACAGATACGCAGTATTTT,CASSAGQGTDTQYF